This T cell receptor beta chain was recovered during a study of blood T cells in healthy people across ages. Study-wide findings and caveats: TCR beta diversity, measured per million T cells, fell in a roughly linear way with age. Whereas aged donors had fewer naive CD4+ cells, long-lived donors had more of them and higher diversity.

Points on this clonotype: Its antigen is as yet unknown.

The CDR3 consists of 15 residues. Trimming removed 1 base from V and 6 bases from J; junction bases left unmatched: 5. From germline, CDR1 is SGDLS and CDR2 YYNGEE. A second 7 to 11 cycle PCR used barcoded and J-beta primers. TCRdb ran MiXCR on the 5' RACE reads and lists one entry per CDR3 protein. The sample lists 1.5 million to 2 million distinct CDR3 sequences; 28% were seen once. Sequenced sample: blood. The gene calls are TRBV9 and TRBJ2-1; 9 positions match TRBD2. The origin of this receptor is a woman between 25 and 40 years old in good health. CDR3 sequence reads: CASSVTPREGNEQFF. In DNA form, the CDR3 reads TGTGCCAGCAGCGTAACCCCGCGGGAGGGCAATGAGCAGTTCTTC.